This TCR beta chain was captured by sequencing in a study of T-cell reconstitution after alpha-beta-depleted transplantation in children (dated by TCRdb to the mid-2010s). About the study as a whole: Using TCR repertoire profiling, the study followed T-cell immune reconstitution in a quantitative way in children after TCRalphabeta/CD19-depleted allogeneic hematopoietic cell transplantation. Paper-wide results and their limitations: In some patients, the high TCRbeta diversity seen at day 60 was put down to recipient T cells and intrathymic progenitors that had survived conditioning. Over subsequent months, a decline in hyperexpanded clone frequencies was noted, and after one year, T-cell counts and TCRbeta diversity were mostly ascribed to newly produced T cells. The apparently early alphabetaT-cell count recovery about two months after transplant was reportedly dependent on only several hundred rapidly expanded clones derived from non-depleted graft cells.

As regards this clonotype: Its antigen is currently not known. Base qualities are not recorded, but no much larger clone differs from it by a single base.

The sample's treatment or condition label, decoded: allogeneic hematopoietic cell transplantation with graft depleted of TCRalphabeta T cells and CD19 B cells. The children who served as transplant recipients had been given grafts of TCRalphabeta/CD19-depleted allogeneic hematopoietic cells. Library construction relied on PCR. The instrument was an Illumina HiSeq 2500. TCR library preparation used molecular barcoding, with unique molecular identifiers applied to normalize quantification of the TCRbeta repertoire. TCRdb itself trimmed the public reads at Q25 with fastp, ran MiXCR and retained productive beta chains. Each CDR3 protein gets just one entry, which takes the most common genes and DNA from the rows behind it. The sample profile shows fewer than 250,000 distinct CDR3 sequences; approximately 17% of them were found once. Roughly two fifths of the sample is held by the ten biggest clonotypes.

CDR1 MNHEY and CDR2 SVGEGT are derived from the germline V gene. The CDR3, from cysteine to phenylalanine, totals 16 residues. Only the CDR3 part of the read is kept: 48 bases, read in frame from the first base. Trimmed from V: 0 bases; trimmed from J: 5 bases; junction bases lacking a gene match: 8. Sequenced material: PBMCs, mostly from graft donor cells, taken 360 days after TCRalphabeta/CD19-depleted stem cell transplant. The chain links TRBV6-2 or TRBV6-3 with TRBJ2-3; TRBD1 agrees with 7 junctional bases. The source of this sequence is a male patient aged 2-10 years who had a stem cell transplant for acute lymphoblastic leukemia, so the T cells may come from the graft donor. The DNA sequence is TGTGCCAGCAGTTACTCGTCGGACAGGACTTTAGATACGCAGTATTTT. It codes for CASSYSSDRTLDTQYF.